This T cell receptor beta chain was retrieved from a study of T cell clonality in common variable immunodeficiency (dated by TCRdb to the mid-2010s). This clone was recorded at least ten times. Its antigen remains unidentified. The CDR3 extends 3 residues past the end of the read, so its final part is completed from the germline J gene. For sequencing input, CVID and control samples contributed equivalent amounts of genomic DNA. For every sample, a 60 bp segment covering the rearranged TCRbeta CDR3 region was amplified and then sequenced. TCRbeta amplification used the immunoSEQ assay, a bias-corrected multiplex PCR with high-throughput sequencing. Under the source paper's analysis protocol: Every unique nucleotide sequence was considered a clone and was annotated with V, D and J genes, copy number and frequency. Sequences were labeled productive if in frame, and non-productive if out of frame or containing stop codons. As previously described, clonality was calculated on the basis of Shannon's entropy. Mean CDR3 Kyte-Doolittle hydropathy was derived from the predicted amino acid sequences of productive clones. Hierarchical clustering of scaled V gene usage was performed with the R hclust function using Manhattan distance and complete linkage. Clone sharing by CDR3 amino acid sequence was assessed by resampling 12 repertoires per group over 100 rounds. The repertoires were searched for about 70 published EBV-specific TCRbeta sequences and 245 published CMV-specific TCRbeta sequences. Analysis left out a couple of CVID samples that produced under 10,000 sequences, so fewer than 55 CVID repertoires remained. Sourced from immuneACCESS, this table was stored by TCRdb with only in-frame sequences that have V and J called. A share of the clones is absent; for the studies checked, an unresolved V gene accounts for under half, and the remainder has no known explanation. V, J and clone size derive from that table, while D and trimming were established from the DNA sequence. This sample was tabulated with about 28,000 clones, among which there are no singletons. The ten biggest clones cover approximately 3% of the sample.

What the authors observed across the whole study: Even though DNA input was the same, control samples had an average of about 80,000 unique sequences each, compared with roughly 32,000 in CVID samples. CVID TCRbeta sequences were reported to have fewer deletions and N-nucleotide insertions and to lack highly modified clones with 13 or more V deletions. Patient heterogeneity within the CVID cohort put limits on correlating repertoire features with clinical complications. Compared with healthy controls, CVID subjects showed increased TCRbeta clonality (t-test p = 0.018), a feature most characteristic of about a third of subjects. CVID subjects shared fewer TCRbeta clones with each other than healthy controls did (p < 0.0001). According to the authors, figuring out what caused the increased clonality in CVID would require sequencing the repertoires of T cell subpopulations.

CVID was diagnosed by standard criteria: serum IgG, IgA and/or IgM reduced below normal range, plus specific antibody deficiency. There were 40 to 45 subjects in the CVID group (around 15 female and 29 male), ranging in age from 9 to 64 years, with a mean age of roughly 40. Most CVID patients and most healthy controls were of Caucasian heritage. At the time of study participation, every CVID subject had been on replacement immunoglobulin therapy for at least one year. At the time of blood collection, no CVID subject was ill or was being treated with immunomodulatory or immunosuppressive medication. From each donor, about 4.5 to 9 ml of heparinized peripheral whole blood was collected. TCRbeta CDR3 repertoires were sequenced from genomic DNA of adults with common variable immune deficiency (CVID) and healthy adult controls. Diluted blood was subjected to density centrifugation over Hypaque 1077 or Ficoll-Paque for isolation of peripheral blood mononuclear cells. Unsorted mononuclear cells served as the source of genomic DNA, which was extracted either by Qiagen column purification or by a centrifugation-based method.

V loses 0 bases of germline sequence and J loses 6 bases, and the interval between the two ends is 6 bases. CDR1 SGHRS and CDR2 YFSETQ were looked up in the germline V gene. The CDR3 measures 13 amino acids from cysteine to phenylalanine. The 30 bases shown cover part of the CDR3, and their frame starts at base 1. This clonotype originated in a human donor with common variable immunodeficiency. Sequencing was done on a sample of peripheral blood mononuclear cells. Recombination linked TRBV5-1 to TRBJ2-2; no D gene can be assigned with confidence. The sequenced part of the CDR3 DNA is TGCGCCAGCAGCTTGGTAAATCCCGGGGAG. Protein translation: CASSLVNPGE. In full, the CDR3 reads CASSLVNPGELFF.